The following is a T cell receptor (beta chain) sequence with its context. Method: immunoSEQ multiplex PCR; TCRdb's copy keeps in-frame clones and lacks some. The sample has roughly 140,000 clones, approximately 93% seen once. The entry originates in a study of control samples from healthy donors and cancer patients. In germline, CDR1 is SEHNR, CDR2 FQNEAQ (reference sequence). Unmatched junction bases numbered 13, after V lost 8 bases and J lost 8 bases. The CDR3 is made up of 14 amino acids. This rearrangement joins TRBV7-9 to TRBJ2-5; 8 bases line up with TRBD1. This receptor was taken from a middle-aged man in good health. Sequencing was done on a sample of blood. The CDR3 DNA reads TGTGCCAGCCTCGACAGGGACAGGCCCCCAACCCAGTACTTC. It encodes CASLDRDRPPTQYF. Full variable domain (missing parts from reference TRBV7-9 and TRBJ2-5): DTGVSQNPRHKITKRGQNVTFRCDPISEHNRLYWYRQTLGQGPEFLTYFQNEAQLEKSRLLSDRFSAERPKGSFSTLEIQRTEQGDSAMYLCASLDRDRPPTQYFGPGTRLLVL.